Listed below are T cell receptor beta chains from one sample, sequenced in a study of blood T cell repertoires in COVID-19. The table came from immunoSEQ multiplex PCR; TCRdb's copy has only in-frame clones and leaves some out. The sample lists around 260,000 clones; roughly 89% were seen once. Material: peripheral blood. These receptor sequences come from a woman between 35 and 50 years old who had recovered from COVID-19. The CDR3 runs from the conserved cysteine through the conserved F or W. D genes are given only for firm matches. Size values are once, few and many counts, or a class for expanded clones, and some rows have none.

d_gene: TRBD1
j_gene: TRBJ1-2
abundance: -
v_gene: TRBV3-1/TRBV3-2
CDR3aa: CASSQWTGNNYGYTF
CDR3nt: TGTGCCAGCAGCCAATGGACAGGGAACAACTATGGCTACACCTTC

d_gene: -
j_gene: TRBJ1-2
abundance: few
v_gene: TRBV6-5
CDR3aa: CASSYLQGNYGYTF
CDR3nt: TGTGCCAGCAGTTATCTCCAGGGAAACTATGGCTACACCTTC

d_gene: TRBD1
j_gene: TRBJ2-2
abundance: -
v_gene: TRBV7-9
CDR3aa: CASSPGQGPRANTGELFF
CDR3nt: TGTGCCAGCAGCCCGGGACAGGGCCCCCGTGCGAACACCGGGGAGCTGTTTTTT

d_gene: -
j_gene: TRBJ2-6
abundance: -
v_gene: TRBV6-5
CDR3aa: CASHSTGANVLTF
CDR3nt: TGTGCCAGCCATAGTACTGGGGCCAACGTCCTGACTTTC

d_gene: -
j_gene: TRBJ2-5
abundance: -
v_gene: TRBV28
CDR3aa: CATESGTQETQYF
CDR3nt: TGTGCCACCGAGTCGGGGACACAAGAGACCCAGTACTTC

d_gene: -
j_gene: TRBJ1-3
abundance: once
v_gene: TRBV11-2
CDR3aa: CASSANRSPGGNTIYF
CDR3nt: TGTGCCAGCAGCGCCAACAGGTCCCCCGGGGGAAACACCATATATTTT

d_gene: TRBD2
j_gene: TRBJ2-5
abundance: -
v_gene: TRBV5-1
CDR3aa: CASSLTAGGDETQYF
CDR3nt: TGCGCCAGCAGCCTAACAGCGGGAGGAGATGAGACCCAGTACTTC

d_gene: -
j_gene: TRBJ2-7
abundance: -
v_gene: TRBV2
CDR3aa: CASSELAGSYEQYF
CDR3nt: TGTGCCAGCAGTGAACTGGCGGGCTCCTACGAGCAGTACTTC

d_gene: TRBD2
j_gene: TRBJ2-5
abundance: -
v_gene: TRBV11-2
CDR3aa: CASSLGLAGQETQYF
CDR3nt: TGTGCCAGCAGCTTAGGACTAGCGGGACAAGAGACCCAGTACTTC

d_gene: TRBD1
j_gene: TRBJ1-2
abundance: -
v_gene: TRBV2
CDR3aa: CATGGGNYGYTF
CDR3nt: TGTGCTACAGGGGGAGGGAACTATGGCTACACCTTC

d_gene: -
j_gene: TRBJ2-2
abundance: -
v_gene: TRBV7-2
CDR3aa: CASSPRTVNTGELFF
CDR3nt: TGTGCCAGCAGCCCACGGACAGTGAACACCGGGGAGCTGTTTTTT

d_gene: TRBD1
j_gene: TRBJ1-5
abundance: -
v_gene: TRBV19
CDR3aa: CASRRQGNQPQHF
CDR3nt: TGTGCCAGTAGGCGACAGGGGAACCAGCCCCAGCATTTT

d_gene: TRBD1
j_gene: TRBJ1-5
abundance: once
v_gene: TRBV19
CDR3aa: CASQRDRVSQPQHF
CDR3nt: TGTGCCAGTCAGAGGGACAGGGTTAGTCAGCCCCAGCATTTT

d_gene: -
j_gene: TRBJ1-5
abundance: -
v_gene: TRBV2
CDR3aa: CASTPQGHDNQPQHF
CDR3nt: TGTGCCAGCACCCCACAGGGACATGACAATCAGCCCCAGCATTTT

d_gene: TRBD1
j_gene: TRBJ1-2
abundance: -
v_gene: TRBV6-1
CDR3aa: CASSEVDRVRGLYGYTF
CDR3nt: TGTGCCAGCAGTGAAGTAGACAGGGTGAGGGGCCTCTATGGCTACACCTTC

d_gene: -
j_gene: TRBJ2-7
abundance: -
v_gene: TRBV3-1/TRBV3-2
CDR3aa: CASSQGHGTYEQYF
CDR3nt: TGTGCCAGCAGCCAAGGTCACGGTACCTACGAGCAGTACTTC

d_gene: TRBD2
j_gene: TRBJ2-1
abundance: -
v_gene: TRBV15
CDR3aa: CATSQLAGVDEQFF
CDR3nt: TGTGCCACCAGCCAACTAGCGGGAGTGGATGAGCAGTTCTTC

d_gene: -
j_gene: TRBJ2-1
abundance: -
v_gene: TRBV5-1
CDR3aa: CASSLRGGVGGLEQFF
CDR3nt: TGCGCCAGCAGCTTGCGGGGCGGGGTCGGGGGATTGGAGCAGTTCTTC

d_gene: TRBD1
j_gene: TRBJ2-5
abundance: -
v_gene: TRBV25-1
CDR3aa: CASSGQPGQGLETQYF
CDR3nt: TGTGCCAGCAGTGGCCAACCGGGACAGGGCCTGGAGACCCAGTACTTC

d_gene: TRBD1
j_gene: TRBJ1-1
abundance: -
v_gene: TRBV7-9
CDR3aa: CASWGQGNTEAFF
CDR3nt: TGTGCCAGCTGGGGACAGGGGAACACTGAAGCTTTCTTT

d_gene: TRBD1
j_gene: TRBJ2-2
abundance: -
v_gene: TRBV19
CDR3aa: CASSRTQGAHNTGELFF
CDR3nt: TGTGCCAGTAGTAGAACACAGGGGGCGCATAACACCGGGGAGCTGTTTTTT

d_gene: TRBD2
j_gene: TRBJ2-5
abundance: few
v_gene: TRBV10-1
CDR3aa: CASSETTIPTSGQETQYF
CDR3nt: TGCGCCAGCAGTGAGACAACAATACCTACTAGCGGGCAAGAGACCCAGTACTTC

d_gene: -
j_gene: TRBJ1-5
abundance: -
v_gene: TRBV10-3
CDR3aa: CAISEGLEGSQPQHF
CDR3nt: TGTGCCATCAGTGAGGGACTAGAGGGGAGTCAGCCCCAGCATTTT

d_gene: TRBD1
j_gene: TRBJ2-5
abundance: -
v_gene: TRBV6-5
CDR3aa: CASSYSGQAQETQYF
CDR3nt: TGTGCCAGCAGTTACTCGGGACAGGCCCAAGAGACCCAGTACTTC

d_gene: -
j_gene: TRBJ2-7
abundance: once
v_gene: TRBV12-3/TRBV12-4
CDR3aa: CASSLGSYEQYF
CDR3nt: TGTGCCAGCAGTTTGGGGAGCTACGAGCAGTACTTC

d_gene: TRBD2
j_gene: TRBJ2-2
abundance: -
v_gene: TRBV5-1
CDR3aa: CATKKTSEYTGELFF
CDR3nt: TGCGCCACCAAAAAGACTAGCGAATACACCGGGGAGCTGTTTTTT

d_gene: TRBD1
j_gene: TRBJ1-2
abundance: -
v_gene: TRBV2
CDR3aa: CASTGQGDYGYTF
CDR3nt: TGTGCCAGCACCGGACAGGGGGACTATGGCTACACCTTC

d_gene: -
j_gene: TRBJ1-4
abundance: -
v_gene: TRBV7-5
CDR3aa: CVRSLGGRGLATNEKLFF
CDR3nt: TGTGTCAGAAGCTTAGGGGGCAGGGGTCTTGCAACTAATGAAAAACTGTTTTTT

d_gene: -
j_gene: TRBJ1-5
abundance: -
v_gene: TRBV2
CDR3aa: CASSVETGDNQPQHF
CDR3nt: TGTGCCAGCAGTGTGGAAACGGGGGATAATCAGCCCCAGCATTTT

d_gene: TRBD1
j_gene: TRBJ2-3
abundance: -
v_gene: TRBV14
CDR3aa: CASSQGQGFTDTQYF
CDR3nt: TGTGCCAGCAGCCAAGGACAGGGGTTCACAGATACGCAGTATTTT

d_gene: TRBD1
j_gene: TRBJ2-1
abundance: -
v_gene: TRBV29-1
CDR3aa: CSGGGTGGFSEQFF
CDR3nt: TGCAGCGGGGGAGGGACAGGGGGCTTCAGTGAGCAGTTCTTC

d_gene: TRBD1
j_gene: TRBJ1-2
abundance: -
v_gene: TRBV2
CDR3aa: CAIPTGSYGYTF
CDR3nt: TGTGCCATCCCGACAGGGAGCTATGGCTACACCTTC

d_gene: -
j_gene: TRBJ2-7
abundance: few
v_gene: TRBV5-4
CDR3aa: CASSFGGGEQYF
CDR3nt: TGTGCCAGCAGCTTTGGGGGCGGCGAGCAGTACTTC

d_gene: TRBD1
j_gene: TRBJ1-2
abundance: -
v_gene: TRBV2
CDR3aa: CASSDGTGFTYGYTF
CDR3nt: TGTGCCAGCAGTGACGGGACAGGGTTTACCTATGGCTACACCTTC

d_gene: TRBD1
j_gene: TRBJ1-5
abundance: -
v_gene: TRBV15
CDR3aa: CATDRGNNQPQHF
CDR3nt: TGTGCCACAGACAGGGGTAACAATCAGCCCCAGCATTTT

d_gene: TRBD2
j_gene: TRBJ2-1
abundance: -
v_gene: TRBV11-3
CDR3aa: CASSLGLAGAFEQFF
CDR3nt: TGTGCCAGCAGCTTGGGACTAGCGGGAGCTTTTGAGCAGTTCTTC

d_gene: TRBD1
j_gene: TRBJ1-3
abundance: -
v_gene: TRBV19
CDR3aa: CATQTGQFYGNTIYF
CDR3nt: TGTGCCACCCAGACGGGACAGTTCTATGGAAACACCATATATTTT

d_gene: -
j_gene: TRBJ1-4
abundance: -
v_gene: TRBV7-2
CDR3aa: CASSLGDRSNLFF
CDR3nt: TGTGCCAGCAGCTTAGGTGACAGGTCTAATCTGTTTTTT

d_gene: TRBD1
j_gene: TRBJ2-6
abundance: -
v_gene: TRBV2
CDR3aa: CASRVLSDRYLSGANVLTF
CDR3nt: TGTGCCAGCAGGGTATTATCGGACAGGTATCTCTCTGGGGCCAACGTCCTGACTTTC

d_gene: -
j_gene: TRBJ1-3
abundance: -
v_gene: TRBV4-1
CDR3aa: CASSRDSQGTSGNTIYF
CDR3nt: TGCGCCAGCAGCCGCGACTCACAGGGCACCTCTGGAAACACCATATATTTT

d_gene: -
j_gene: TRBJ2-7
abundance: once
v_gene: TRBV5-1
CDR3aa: CASSSSGYEQYF
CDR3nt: TGCGCCAGCAGCTCCTCGGGGTACGAGCAGTACTTC

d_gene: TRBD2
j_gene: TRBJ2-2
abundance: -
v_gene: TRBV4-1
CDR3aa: CASSQGGTSEPAGELFF
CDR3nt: TGCGCCAGCAGCCAAGGGGGGACTAGCGAGCCGGCCGGGGAGCTGTTTTTT

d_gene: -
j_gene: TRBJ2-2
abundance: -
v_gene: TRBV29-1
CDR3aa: CSVETGEAPGELFF
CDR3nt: TGCAGCGTTGAGACCGGGGAGGCACCCGGGGAGCTGTTTTTT

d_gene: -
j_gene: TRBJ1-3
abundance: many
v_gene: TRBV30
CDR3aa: CAWSVSVDTIYF
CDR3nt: TGTGCCTGGAGTGTATCGGTGGACACCATATATTTT

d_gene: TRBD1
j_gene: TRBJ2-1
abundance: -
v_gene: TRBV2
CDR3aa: CASSQDRGPYNEQFF
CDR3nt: TGTGCCAGCAGTCAAGACAGGGGGCCCTACAATGAGCAGTTCTTC

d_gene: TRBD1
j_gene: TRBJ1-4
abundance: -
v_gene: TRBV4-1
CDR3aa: CASSPYPGQGRGEKLFF
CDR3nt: TGCGCCAGCAGCCCTTACCCGGGACAGGGCCGAGGGGAAAAACTGTTTTTT

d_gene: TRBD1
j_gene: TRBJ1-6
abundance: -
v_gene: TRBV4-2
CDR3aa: CASSHPGQVDSPLHF
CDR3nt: TGTGCCAGCAGCCATCCGGGACAGGTAGACTCACCCCTCCACTTT

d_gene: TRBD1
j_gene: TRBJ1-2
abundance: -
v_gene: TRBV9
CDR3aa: CASSVEMTGYGYTF
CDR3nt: TGTGCCAGCAGCGTAGAAATGACAGGGTATGGCTACACCTTC

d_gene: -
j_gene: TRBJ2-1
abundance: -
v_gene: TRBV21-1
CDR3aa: CASSKVKSHYSDNEQFF
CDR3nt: TGTGCCAGCAGCAAAGTGAAATCCCACTATAGCGACAATGAGCAGTTCTTC

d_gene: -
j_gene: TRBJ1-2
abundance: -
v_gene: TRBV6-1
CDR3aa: CASSEARDSIGYTF
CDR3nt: TGTGCCAGCAGTGAAGCGCGGGATTCGATTGGCTACACCTTC

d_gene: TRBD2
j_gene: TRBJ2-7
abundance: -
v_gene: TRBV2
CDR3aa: CASSRTSGYYEQYF
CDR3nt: TGTGCCAGCAGTCGGACTAGCGGGTACTACGAGCAGTACTTC

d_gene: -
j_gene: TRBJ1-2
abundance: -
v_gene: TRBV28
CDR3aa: CASSSVNYGYTF
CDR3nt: TGTGCCAGCAGTTCCGTGAACTATGGCTACACCTTC

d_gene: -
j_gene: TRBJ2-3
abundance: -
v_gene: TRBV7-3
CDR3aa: CASSSSGVGTDTQYF
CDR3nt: TGTGCCAGCAGCTCGAGCGGAGTCGGCACAGATACGCAGTATTTT

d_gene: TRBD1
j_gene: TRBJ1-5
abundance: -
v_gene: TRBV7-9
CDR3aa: CASSPGTGLDQPQHF
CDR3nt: TGTGCCAGCAGCCCAGGGACAGGGTTGGATCAGCCCCAGCATTTT

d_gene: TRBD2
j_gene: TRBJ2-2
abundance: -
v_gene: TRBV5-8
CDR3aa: CASSLRPGTSGRAHTGELFF
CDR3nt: TGTGCCAGCAGCCTGCGCCCCGGGACTAGCGGGAGGGCCCACACCGGGGAGCTGTTTTTT

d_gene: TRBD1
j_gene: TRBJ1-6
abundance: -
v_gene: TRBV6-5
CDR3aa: CASRGTGFNSPLHF
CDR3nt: TGTGCCAGCAGGGGGACAGGGTTTAATTCACCCCTCCACTTT

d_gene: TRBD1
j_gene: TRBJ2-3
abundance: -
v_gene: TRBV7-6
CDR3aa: CASSARGQGATDTQYF
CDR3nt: TGTGCCAGCAGCGCGAGGGGACAGGGGGCAACAGATACGCAGTATTTT

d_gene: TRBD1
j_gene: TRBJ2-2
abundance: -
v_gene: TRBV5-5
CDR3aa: CASSFGQGGSSGELFF
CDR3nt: TGTGCCAGCAGCTTCGGACAGGGAGGATCTTCCGGGGAGCTGTTTTTT

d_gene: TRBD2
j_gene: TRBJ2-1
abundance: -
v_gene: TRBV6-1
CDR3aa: CASSDRGGISSYNEQFF
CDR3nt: TGTGCCAGCAGTGACCGGGGGGGCATCAGCTCCTACAATGAGCAGTTCTTC